Following are 25 T cell receptor beta chains from one sample sequenced in a study of post-analysis software for immune sequencing data. Findings of the study overall: Comparison of patients with controls showed about 5 TRBV segments more frequent in patients, TRBV5-6, TRBV5-1 and TRBV20-1 among them.

For these receptors, no antigen is known. Presence of unique molecular identifiers characterized the TCR beta cDNA libraries. TCRdb itself ran the PCR reads through MiXCR, one entry per CDR3 protein. The repertoire consists of approximately 690,000 distinct CDR3 sequences, with 55% to 60% occurring once and the leading ten covering over 9%. The sample comprised blood. These receptors all stem from a girl aged 2 to 10 with multiple sclerosis.

J is TRBJ1-1 and V is TRBV15, with TRBD1 matching over 8 bases. CDR3 length: 17 residues. After removal of 0 bases from V and 1 base from J, the junction contained 7 bases not matched to a gene. Germline CDR1 LNHNV, CDR2 YYDKDF (reference sequence). The chain's CDR3 is CATSRDGQGAGNTEAFF. The CDR3 DNA is TGTGCCACCAGCAGAGACGGGCAGGGGGCTGGGAACACTGAAGCTTTCTTT.

CDR3 sequence: CASSSGTHNEQFF. The CDR3 DNA follows: TGTGCCAGCAGTTCCGGGACTCACAATGAGCAGTTCTTC. The V and J genes are TRBV7-3 and TRBJ2-1; a weak D match, TRBD2 (6 bases). Germline lookup yields CDR1 SGHTA and CDR2 FQGTGA. The CDR3 contains 13 residues. V gave up 6 bases and J gave up 5 bases, with 11 bases separating them.

V and J are TRBV7-3 and TRBJ2-7; 9 bases fit TRBD2. With V trimmed by 3 bases and J by 3 bases, 12 bases remained unmatched. Germline V gene sequence: CDR1 SGHTA, CDR2 FQGTGA. CDR3 size: 17 residues. In DNA form, the CDR3 reads TGTGCCAGCAGCTTGAGTGGCGGGCCTAGCGGGGTCTACGAGCAGTACTTC. The encoded protein is CASSLSGGPSGVYEQYF.

This clonotype was detected a few times. The chain recombines TRBV20-1 with TRBJ1-4; D ambiguous. Between the trimmed V and J ends, which lost 3 bases and 4 bases, there was a span of 15 bases. The CDR3 runs 15 residues. Germline CDR1 is DFQATT and CDR2 is SNEGSKA (reference sequence). This CDR3 reads CSARPESEYNEKLFF. For the CDR3, the DNA is TGCAGTGCTAGGCCTGAGTCGGAATATAATGAAAAACTGTTTTTT.

The chain couples TRBV29-1 to TRBJ1-2; TRBD1 matches 8 bases. The CDR3 runs 11 residues. The J segment lost 5 bases and the V segment lost 5 bases, leaving 1 base of the junction unmatched. Per the germline V gene, CDR1 is SQVTM and CDR2 is ANQGSEA. The CDR3 spells CSVRTGYGYTF. The CDR3, as DNA: TGCAGCGTTAGGACAGGGTATGGCTACACCTTC. The whole variable domain, filled in from reference TRBV29-1 and TRBJ1-2, reads SAVISQKPSRDICQRGTSLTIQCQVDSQVTMMFWYRQQPGQSLTLIATANQGSEATYESGFVIDKFPISRPNLTFSTLTVSNMSPEDSSIYLCSVRTGYGYTFGSGTRLTVV.

This clonotype has a handful of counts. The V gene is TRBV12-3 or TRBV12-4, the J gene TRBJ1-6, with 9 bases that match TRBD1. The CDR3 spans 15 residues. V dropped 2 bases and J dropped 6; count of bases not matched to a gene: 2. The CDR3 here is CASSLTTGGNSPLHF. CDR3 DNA sequence: TGTGCCAGCAGTTTAACGACAGGGGGTAATTCACCCCTCCACTTT.

V gene TRBV20-1 combines with J gene TRBJ2-5, with 8 bases aligning to TRBD1. Trimming took 5 bases from V and 4 from J; bases not matched to a gene: 9. The CDR3 totals 14 residues. Per the germline V gene, CDR1 is DFQATT and CDR2 is SNEGSKA (reference sequence). The CDR3: CSARRQGLSETQYF. The CDR3 DNA reads TGCAGTGCTCGCAGACAGGGGCTTTCAGAGACCCAGTACTTC.

This clonotype was observed a handful of times. The chain joins TRBV25-1 to TRBJ2-1, with 16 bases that match TRBD2. V shed 8 bases and J 7 bases; nucleotides not matched to a gene: 8. The CDR3 has 16 residues. Looked up from germline, CDR1 is MGHDK and CDR2 is SYGVNS. CDR3 sequence reads: CASGTSGGANVNEQFF. CDR3 in DNA: TGTGCCAGCGGGACTAGCGGGGGGGCAAATGTGAATGAGCAGTTCTTC.

The chain has TRBV4-3 and TRBJ2-1; a weak D match, TRBD2 (6 bases). This CDR3 contains 15 residues. In germline, CDR1 is LGHNA, CDR2 YSLEER. Trimming shortened V by 0 bases and J by 4 bases, and 10 bases separated the two germline ends. CDR3 bases: TGCGCCAGCAGCCAAGAGGAGGGAATATACAATGAGCAGTTCTTC. Protein sequence: CASSQEEGIYNEQFF.

The chain uses TRBV12-3 or TRBV12-4 and TRBJ2-7; 8 nucleotides align to TRBD2. The CDR3 has 13 amino acids. Trimming removed 8 bases from V and 1 base from J; junction bases left unmatched: 4. CDR3 residues: CASQGLVSYEQYF. CDR3 nucleotide sequence: TGTGCCAGCCAGGGACTAGTATCCTACGAGCAGTACTTC.

The chain carries TRBV6-2 or TRBV6-3 and TRBJ2-7; 7 nucleotides line up with TRBD1. CDR1 MNHEY and CDR2 SVGEGT come from the germline V gene. CDR3 length: 14 residues. V lost 8 bases to trimming and J lost 4 bases; unmatched junction nucleotides: 11. DNA of the CDR3: TGTGCCAGCCGTCCAAGGACGGGACAGTACGAGCAGTACTTC. This sequence encodes CASRPRTGQYEQYF.

The genes are TRBV4-1 and TRBJ1-2; D gene unclear. The CDR3 runs to 16 residues. CDR1 is MGHRA and CDR2 is YSYEKL in the germline V gene. The V and J ends lost 0 bases and 0 bases respectively, with 11 bases between them. The CDR3 nucleotides read TGCGCCAGCAGCCAAGATAGCGCGGCAGCTAACTATGGCTACACCTTC. This encodes CASSQDSAAANYGYTF.

The chain joins TRBV6-1 to TRBJ2-7, with D perhaps TRBD1 or TRBD2 (5 bases each). In germline, CDR1 is MNHNS, CDR2 SASEGT. CDR3 length: 15 amino acids. The V and J ends lost 6 bases and 0 bases respectively, with 15 bases between them. CDR3 bases: TGTGCCAGCAGACCGGGGCACTCAAGCTCCTACGAGCAGTACTTC. Its protein product is CASRPGHSSSYEQYF.

V and J are TRBV12-3 or TRBV12-4 and TRBJ2-1; 8 nucleotides align to TRBD1. V lost 6 bases and J lost 6; bases outside the gene matches: 10. The CDR3 loop spans 15 amino acids. CDR3 nucleotides: TGTGCCAGCAGGCACGAGGGGGACAGGTCCAATGAGCAGTTCTTC. Translating gives CASRHEGDRSNEQFF.

This rearrangement joins TRBV7-2 to TRBJ2-1; 13 nucleotides agree with TRBD2. Trimming cost V 9 bases and J 8 bases; bases outside gene matches: 13. The CDR3 runs to 16 residues. Germline values: CDR1 SGHTA, CDR2 FQGNSA. CDR3 amino acids: CASQSEGTSGIHEQFF. CDR3 sequence (DNA): TGTGCCAGTCAAAGTGAGGGGACTAGCGGGATCCATGAGCAGTTCTTC.

The rearrangement joins TRBV7-9 to TRBJ2-7; 8 nucleotides line up with TRBD1. Trimming at V came to 7 bases and at J to 5 bases, leaving 10 bases not matched to a gene. This CDR3 comprises 14 residues. Germline CDR1 reads SEHNR; CDR2 reads FQNEAQ (reference sequence). For the CDR3, the DNA is TGTGCCAGCAACCTCGACAGGGGCGGACACGAGCAGTACTTC. Translating it yields CASNLDRGGHEQYF.

The rearrangement links TRBV5-1 to TRBJ2-7; 7 positions match TRBD2. V gave up 5 bases and J gave up 2 bases; unmatched junction bases: 4. The CDR3 has 13 residues. CDR1 and CDR2 from the germline V gene are SGHRS and YFSETQ. CDR3 bases: TGCGCCAGCAGAATAAGCGGGACCTACGAGCAGTACTTC. Amino acids: CASRISGTYEQYF.

The CDR3 nucleotides read TGTGCCAGCAGGGATGGCGGTAGCACAGATACGCAGTATTTT. Its translation: CASRDGGSTDTQYF. The V call is TRBV6-1, the J call TRBJ2-3; D gene unclear. V lost 6 bases, J lost 0 bases, and 10 bases lay in between. The CDR3 runs to 14 residues. Germline CDR1 and CDR2: MNHNS and SASEGT.

This clonotype appeared a single time. This chain uses TRBV29-1 with TRBJ2-2; D assignment may be TRBD1 or TRBD2 (5 bases each). The CDR3 spans 14 residues. V shed 4 bases and J shed 5 bases, with 14 bases lying between them. In germline, CDR1 is SQVTM, CDR2 ANQGSEA. This CDR3 is CSVVFGTTTGELFF. CDR3 bases: TGCAGCGTTGTCTTTGGGACCACAACCGGGGAGCTGTTTTTT.

This chain connects TRBV10-3 to TRBJ2-1; D might be TRBD2 (5 bases). This CDR3 has 17 residues. Trimming took 0 bases from V and 3 from J, leaving 15 bases between them. Per germline, CDR1 ENHRY and CDR2 SYGVKD. The CDR3 loop is CAISESSSDGDYNEQFF. CDR3 coding DNA: TGTGCCATCAGTGAGTCGTCATCGGACGGGGACTACAATGAGCAGTTCTTC.

This clonotype was picked up many times. This chain joins TRBV7-2 and TRBJ2-1; D is perhaps TRBD1 (6 bases). CDR3 length equals 13 residues. Deletions cut 6 bases from V and 4 bases from J, with 10 bases between. From germline, CDR1 is SGHTA and CDR2 FQGNSA. CDR3 amino acids: CASSFRGYNEQFF. The CDR3 DNA sequence: TGTGCCAGCAGTTTTAGGGGGTACAATGAGCAGTTCTTC.

This clonotype has only a few counts. The CDR3 DNA sequence: TGCAGCGTCCAGGACAGCCATGAGCAGTTCTTC. It specifies CSVQDSHEQFF. V usage is TRBV29-1 and J usage is TRBJ2-1; TRBD1 might be the D (6 bases). This CDR3 comprises 11 residues. V lost 6 bases to trimming and J lost 8 bases, with 11 bases between them. Germline loops: CDR1 SQVTM, CDR2 ANQGSEA.

This chain links TRBV29-1 with TRBJ2-3; no clear D. The CDR3 spans 11 residues. Germline V gives CDR1 SQVTM, CDR2 ANQGSEA. V dropped 2 bases and J dropped 7 bases, with 7 bases sitting between them. CDR3: CSVEIRYTQYF. CDR3 sequence (DNA): TGCAGCGTTGAAATCAGGTATACGCAGTATTTT.

This chain connects TRBV18 to TRBJ1-2; D gene ambiguous. CDR3 length equals 13 residues. Germline V gives CDR1 KGHSH, CDR2 LQKENI. V lost 3 bases, J lost 4 bases, and 9 bases lay in between. The CDR3 region is CASSPLDSYGYTF. The CDR3 DNA sequence: TGTGCCAGCTCACCTCTGGATAGCTATGGCTACACCTTC.

The J gene is TRBJ2-1, the V gene TRBV20-1; 7 nucleotides align to TRBD2. The CDR3 loop spans 15 amino acids. Germline CDR1 is DFQATT and CDR2 is SNEGSKA (reference sequence). The junction had 12 bases not matched to a gene; V was cut back by 6 bases and J by 4 bases. In DNA form, the CDR3 reads TGCAGTGCCCCGCCTAGAAACGGGGGGTACAATGAGCAGTTCTTC. Its translation: CSAPPRNGGYNEQFF.